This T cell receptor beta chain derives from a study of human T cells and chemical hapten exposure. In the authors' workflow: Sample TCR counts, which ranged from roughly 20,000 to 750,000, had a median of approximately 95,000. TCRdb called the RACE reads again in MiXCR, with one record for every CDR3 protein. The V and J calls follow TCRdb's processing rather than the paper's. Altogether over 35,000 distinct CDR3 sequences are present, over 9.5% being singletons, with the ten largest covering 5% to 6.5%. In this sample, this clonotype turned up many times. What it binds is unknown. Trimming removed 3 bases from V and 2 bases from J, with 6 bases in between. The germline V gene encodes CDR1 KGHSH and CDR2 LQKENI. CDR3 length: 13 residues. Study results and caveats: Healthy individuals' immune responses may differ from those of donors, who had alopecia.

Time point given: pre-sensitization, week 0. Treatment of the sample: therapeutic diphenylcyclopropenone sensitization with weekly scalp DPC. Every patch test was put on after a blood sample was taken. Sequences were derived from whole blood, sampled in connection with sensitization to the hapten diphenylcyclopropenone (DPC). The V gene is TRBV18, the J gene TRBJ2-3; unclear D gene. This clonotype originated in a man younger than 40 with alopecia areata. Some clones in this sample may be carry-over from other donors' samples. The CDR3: CASSPIVTDTQYF. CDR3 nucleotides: TGTGCCAGCTCACCCATCGTCACAGATACGCAGTATTTT.